The 10 T cell receptor beta chains below all came from one sample that was sequenced in a study of control samples from healthy donors and cancer patients. Sequenced by immunoSEQ multiplex PCR; TCRdb stores in-frame clones only, minus some. The sample holds about 83,000 clones; 90% to 95% are singletons and the top ten take approximately 15%. The sample was blood. Receptors were obtained from a man in his fifties in good health.

The rearrangement uses TRBV18 and TRBJ1-1; 7 bases agree with TRBD1. After removal of 3 bases from V and 1 base from J, the junction contained 5 bases not matched to a gene. The CDR3 has 15 residues. Germline V CDR1 and CDR2: KGHSH, LQKENI. The DNA of the CDR3 is TGTGCCAGCTCACCGGTTGGGACAGCGAACACTGAAGCTTTCTTT. Its translation is CASSPVGTANTEAFF.

The chain recombines TRBV30 with TRBJ1-3, with a weak D call TRBD1 (6 bases). This CDR3 region has 16 residues. Germline CDR1 is GTSNPN and CDR2 is SVGIG (reference sequence). Trimming removed 0 bases at V and 8 bases at J, with 20 bases between. The CDR3 nucleotides read TGTGCCTGGAGTGTAGGTCTGGGGGCGAGAGTGGACACCATATATTTT. Encoded protein: CAWSVGLGARVDTIYF.

The rearrangement uses TRBV7-8 and TRBJ1-2, with 7 bases aligning to TRBD1. This CDR3 has 15 residues. Trimming removed 3 bases from V and 3 bases from J; junction bases left unmatched: 7. Per germline, CDR1 SGHVS and CDR2 FQNEAQ. The CDR3 protein is CASSLSGTADYGYTF. The CDR3 DNA reads as TGTGCCAGCAGCTTGTCCGGGACAGCGGACTATGGCTACACCTTC.

The chain couples TRBV5-1 to TRBJ2-1, with TRBD2 matching 13 bases. The germline CDR1 and CDR2 sequences are SGHRS and YFSETQ. Trimming removed 4 bases from V and 5 bases from J; junction bases left unmatched: 9. The CDR3 length is 17 residues. The CDR3 spells CASSPPTSGGQNNEQFF. The DNA of the CDR3 is TGCGCCAGCAGCCCGCCGACTAGCGGGGGGCAAAACAATGAGCAGTTCTTC.

The sample holds one count of this clone. The V and J genes are TRBV7-9 and TRBJ1-1, with D possibly TRBD1 on 5 matching bases. V was pared by 4 bases and J by 0 bases, with 12 bases between. The CDR3 is 15 amino acids. Germline V gene data show CDR1 as SEHNR and CDR2 as FQNEAQ (reference sequence). CDR3: CASSSWTDMNTEAFF. For the CDR3, the DNA is TGTGCCAGCAGCTCATGGACGGACATGAACACTGAAGCTTTCTTT.

This sequence joins TRBV5-1 and TRBJ1-1; D uncertain. Trimming took 4 bases from V and 0 from J, leaving 10 bases between them. The germline V gene has CDR1 SGHRS and CDR2 YFSETQ. The length of the CDR3 is 14 residues. The CDR3 protein is CASSGGPMNTEAFF. The CDR3 nucleotides are TGCGCCAGCAGCGGCGGACCGATGAACACTGAAGCTTTCTTT.

The V call is TRBV6-6, the J call TRBJ1-1; D possibly corresponds to TRBD1 (5 bases). Trimming took 5 bases from V and 0 from J, leaving 10 bases between them. Germline V gene sequence: CDR1 MNHNY, CDR2 SVGAGI (reference sequence). This CDR3 is built from 14 residues. The CDR3 nucleotides are TGTGCCAGCAGTATGGGGACCATGAACACTGAAGCTTTCTTT. It encodes CASSMGTMNTEAFF.

The chain links TRBV9 to TRBJ2-2; a weak D match, TRBD2 (5 bases). The V end lost 0 bases, the J end lost 1 base, and 7 bases lay between the germline ends. Germline loops: CDR1 SGDLS, CDR2 YYNGEE. The CDR3 has 15 residues. The CDR3 region is CASSVGTGNTGELFF. The DNA for the CDR3 is TGTGCCAGCAGCGTAGGGACTGGGAACACCGGGGAGCTGTTTTTT.

A single count supports this clone. This chain uses TRBV5-4 with TRBJ1-5, with 7 nucleotides matching TRBD1. Germline trimming cut 0 bases from V and 5 bases from J; bases unmatched to any gene: 5. This CDR3 is built from 15 residues. Germline CDR1 is SGHNT and CDR2 is YYREEE (reference sequence). The CDR3 DNA reads TGTGCCAGCAGCTTGGCAGGGGGAGAGGATCAGCCCCAGCATTTT. It specifies CASSLAGGEDQPQHF.

In this sample, this clone turned up once. The chain couples TRBV19 to TRBJ1-5, with 7 bases fitting TRBD1. V gave up 7 bases and J gave up 8 bases; unmatched junction bases: 11. The CDR3 is 14 amino acids. Germline values: CDR1 LNHDA, CDR2 SQIVND (reference sequence). In DNA, the CDR3 is TGTGCCAGTATGGGAGGGACAGCCGGCAAGCCCCAGCATTTT. Translating it yields CASMGGTAGKPQHF. Complete variable domain (other parts from reference TRBV19 and TRBJ1-5): DGGITQSPKYLFRKEGQNVTLSCEQNLNHDAMYWYRQDPGQGLRLIYYSQIVNDFQKGDIAEGYSVSREKKESFPLTVTSAQKNPTAFYLCASMGGTAGKPQHFGDGTRLSIL.